The 9 T cell receptor beta chains below all came from one sample that was sequenced in a study of shared clonotypes between healthy human individuals. Clones were sequenced by immunoSEQ multiplex PCR, and TCRdb holds only the in-frame ones, with some missing. The repertoire holds around 2.1 million clones, 93% seen once, with roughly 1.8% in the top ten. Naivety among CD8 cells was defined by CD45RO negativity and positive CCR7 selection, thereby excluding terminally differentiated effector memory CD45RA+ cells. Sequencing used naive CD8+ T cells from PBMCs. The receptors come from a man younger than 35 in good health. Some clones in this sample may be carry-over from other donors' samples.

The chain combines TRBV19 with TRBJ1-4; weak D call: TRBD1 (5 bases). Trimming took off 6 bases at V and 0 bases at J, with 14 bases between the two ends. Germline assignment: CDR1 LNHDA and CDR2 SQIVND (reference sequence). The CDR3 spans 16 residues. For the CDR3, the DNA is TGTGCCAGTAGACCCCGGGACGGGGCAACTAATGAAAAACTGTTTTTT. It yields the protein CASRPRDGATNEKLFF.

The V call is TRBV12-5, the J call TRBJ2-3; D remains unclear. V was shortened by 4 bases and J by 6 bases, with 11 bases between the two germline ends. The CDR3 runs 13 residues. Germline CDR1 is LGHNT and CDR2 is FRNRAP. This chain's CDR3 is CASGSNFLDTQYF. CDR3 in DNA: TGTGCTAGTGGTTCAAACTTTTTGGATACGCAGTATTTT.

The V and J genes are TRBV18 and TRBJ2-3; a weak D match, TRBD2 (6 bases). Germline assignment: CDR1 KGHSH and CDR2 LQKENI. The CDR3 runs to 16 residues. The germline V and J ends were trimmed by 6 bases and 0 bases, with 16 bases remaining between them. CDR3 nucleotides: TGTGCCAGCTCTAGGGACTCCTTGAGGAGCACAGATACGCAGTATTTT. Translated, it gives CASSRDSLRSTDTQYF. The full variable domain, its missing parts supplied by reference TRBV18 and TRBJ2-3, is NAGVMQNPRHLVRRRGQEARLRCSPMKGHSHVYWYRQLPEEGLKFMVYLQKENIIDESGMPKERFSAEFPKEGPSILRIQQVVRGDSAAYFCASSRDSLRSTDTQYFGPGTRLTVL.

As concerns this clone: The junction and the germline gene differ at one end; a read error may be behind it. CDR3 amino acids: CVSSSGLLNNQPQHF. CDR3 DNA sequence: TGTGTCAGCAGCTCCGGCCTGCTTAATAATCAGCCCCAGCATTTT. This chain links TRBV6-5 with TRBJ1-5; D is ambiguous. Per germline, CDR1 MNHEY and CDR2 SVGAGI. This CDR3 contains 15 residues.

This rearrangement joins TRBV27 to TRBJ2-5; the match to TRBD2 covers 14 bases. Germline CDR1 and CDR2: MNHEY and SMNVEV (reference sequence). The CDR3 has 17 residues. V was clipped by 6 bases and J by 5 bases; unmatched bases: 11. CDR3 DNA sequence: TGTGCCAGCAGACAACCGGGACTAGCGGGAGTGTGGGAGACCCAGTACTTC. Its translation: CASRQPGLAGVWETQYF.

The V gene is TRBV7-9, the J gene TRBJ1-2; no reliable D call. Trimming removed 5 bases at V and 8 bases at J, with 12 bases between. Per the germline V gene, CDR1 is SEHNR and CDR2 is FQNEAQ (reference sequence). CDR3 length equals 12 residues. The CDR3 sequence: CASSLGPEGYTF. The DNA for the CDR3 is TGTGCCAGCAGCCTCGGCCCAGAAGGCTACACCTTC.

This rearrangement joins TRBV10-3 to TRBJ2-3, with unresolved D. The CDR3 contains 10 residues. Germline assignment: CDR1 ENHRY and CDR2 SYGVKD. The V end was cut by 10 bases, the J end by 8 bases, with 10 bases between. The CDR3 protein is CATLGGTQYF. The CDR3 region has the DNA TGTGCCACGCTAGGTGGTACGCAGTATTTT.

The rearrangement joins TRBV7-3 to TRBJ2-1; 7 nucleotides agree with TRBD1. The CDR3 spans 14 residues. CDR1 and CDR2 (germline): SGHTA, FQGTGA. The trim removed 0 bases at V and 6 bases at J, leaving 2 bases unmatched. The CDR3, as DNA: TGTGCCAGCAGCTTAACCGGACAGGTCAATGAGCAGTTCTTC. Translated, it gives CASSLTGQVNEQFF.

The V gene is TRBV27, the J gene TRBJ2-1; weak D call: TRBD1 (5 bases). The V end was cut by 2 bases, the J end by 5 bases, with 10 bases between. CDR3 length: 14 amino acids. Germline V gives CDR1 MNHEY, CDR2 SMNVEV (reference sequence). DNA of the CDR3: TGTGCCAGCAGTTTAAGTAGACAGAACAATGAGCAGTTCTTC. This sequence encodes CASSLSRQNNEQFF.